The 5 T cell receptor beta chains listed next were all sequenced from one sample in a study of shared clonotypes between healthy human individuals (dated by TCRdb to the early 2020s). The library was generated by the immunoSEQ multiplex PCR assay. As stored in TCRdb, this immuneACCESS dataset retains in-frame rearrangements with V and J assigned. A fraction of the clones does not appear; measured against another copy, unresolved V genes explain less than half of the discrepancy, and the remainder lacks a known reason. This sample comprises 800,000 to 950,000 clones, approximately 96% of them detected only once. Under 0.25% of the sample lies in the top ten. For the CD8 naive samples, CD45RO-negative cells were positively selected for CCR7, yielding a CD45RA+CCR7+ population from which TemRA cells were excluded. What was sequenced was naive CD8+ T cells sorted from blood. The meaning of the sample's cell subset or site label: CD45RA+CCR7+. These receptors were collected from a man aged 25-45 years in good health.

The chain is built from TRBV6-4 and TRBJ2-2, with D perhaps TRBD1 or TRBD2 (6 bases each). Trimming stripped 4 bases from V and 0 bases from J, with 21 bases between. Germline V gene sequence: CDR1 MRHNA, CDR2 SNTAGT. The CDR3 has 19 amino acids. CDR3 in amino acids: CASSVSRGARPSNTGELFF. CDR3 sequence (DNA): TGTGCCAGCAGTGTCTCAAGGGGGGCGCGACCCTCGAACACCGGGGAGCTGTTTTTT.

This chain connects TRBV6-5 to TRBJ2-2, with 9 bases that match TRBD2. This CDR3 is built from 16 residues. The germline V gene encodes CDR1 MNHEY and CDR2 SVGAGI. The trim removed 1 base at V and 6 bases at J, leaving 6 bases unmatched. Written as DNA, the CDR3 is TGTGCCAGCAGTTACTTTAGGGCTAGCGGGGCCGGGGAGCTGTTTTTT. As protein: CASSYFRASGAGELFF.

CDR3 nucleotides: TGTGCCAGCAGTCCAGGGGGCGCCTTCAATGAGCAGTTCTTC. Encoded protein: CASSPGGAFNEQFF. This sequence joins TRBV6-5 and TRBJ2-1, with TRBD1 matching over 8 bases. V was clipped by 5 bases and J by 6 bases; unmatched bases: 6. CDR1 and CDR2 (germline): MNHEY, SVGAGI. There are 14 residues in the CDR3.

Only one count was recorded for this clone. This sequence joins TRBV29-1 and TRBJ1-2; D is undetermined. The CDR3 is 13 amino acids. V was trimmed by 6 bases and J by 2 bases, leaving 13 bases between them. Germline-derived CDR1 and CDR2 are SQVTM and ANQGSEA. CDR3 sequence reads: CSVAEDPNYGYTF. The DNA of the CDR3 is TGCAGCGTGGCTGAGGACCCGAACTATGGCTACACCTTC.

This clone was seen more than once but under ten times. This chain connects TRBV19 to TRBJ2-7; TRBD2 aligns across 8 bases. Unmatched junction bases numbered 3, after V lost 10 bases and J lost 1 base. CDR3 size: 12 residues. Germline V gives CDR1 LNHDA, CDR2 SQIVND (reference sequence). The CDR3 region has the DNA TGTGCCACAGCGGGGGCATCCTACGAGCAGTACTTC. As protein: CATAGASYEQYF.